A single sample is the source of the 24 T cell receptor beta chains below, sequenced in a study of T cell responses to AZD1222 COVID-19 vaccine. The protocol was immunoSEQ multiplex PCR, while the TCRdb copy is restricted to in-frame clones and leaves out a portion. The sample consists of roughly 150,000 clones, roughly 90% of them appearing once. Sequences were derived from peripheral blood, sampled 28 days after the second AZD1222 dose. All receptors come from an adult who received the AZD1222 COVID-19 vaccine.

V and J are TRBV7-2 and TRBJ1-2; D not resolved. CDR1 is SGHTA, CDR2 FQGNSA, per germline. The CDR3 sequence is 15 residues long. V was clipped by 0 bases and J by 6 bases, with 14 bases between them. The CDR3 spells CASSLAGTDSHGYTF. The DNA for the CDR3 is TGTGCCAGCAGCTTAGCGGGTACAGATAGCCATGGCTACACCTTC.

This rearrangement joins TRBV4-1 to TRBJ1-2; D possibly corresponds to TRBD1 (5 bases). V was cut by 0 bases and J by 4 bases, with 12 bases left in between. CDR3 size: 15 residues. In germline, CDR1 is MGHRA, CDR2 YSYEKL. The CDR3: CASSQEAGMGYGYTF. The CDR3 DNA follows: TGCGCCAGCAGCCAAGAAGCAGGGATGGGCTATGGCTACACCTTC.

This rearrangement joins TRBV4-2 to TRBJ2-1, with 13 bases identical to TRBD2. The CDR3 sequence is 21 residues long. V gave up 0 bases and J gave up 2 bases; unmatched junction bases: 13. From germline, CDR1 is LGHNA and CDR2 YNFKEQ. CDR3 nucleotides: TGTGCCAGCAGCCAAGATGATATTAGGACTAGCGGGAGAGGAGCCTACAATGAGCAGTTCTTC. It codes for CASSQDDIRTSGRGAYNEQFF.

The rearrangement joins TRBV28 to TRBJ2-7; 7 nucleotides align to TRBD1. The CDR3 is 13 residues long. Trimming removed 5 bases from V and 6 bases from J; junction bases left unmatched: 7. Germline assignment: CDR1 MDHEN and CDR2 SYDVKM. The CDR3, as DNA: TGTGCCAGCAGTGTCGGGACAGCTGGCGAGCAGTACTTC. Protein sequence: CASSVGTAGEQYF.

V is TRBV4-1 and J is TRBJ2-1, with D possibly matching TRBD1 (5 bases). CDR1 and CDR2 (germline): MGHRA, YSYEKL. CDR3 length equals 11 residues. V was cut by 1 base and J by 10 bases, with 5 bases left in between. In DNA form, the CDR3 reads TGCGCCAGCAGCCAAGGGACAGAGCAGTTCTTC. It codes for CASSQGTEQFF.

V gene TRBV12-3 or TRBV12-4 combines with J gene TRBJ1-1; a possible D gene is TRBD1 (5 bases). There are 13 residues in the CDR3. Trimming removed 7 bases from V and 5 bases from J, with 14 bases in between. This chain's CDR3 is CASKRSGGTEAFF. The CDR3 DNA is TGTGCCAGCAAAAGGTCCGGGGGTACTGAAGCTTTCTTT.

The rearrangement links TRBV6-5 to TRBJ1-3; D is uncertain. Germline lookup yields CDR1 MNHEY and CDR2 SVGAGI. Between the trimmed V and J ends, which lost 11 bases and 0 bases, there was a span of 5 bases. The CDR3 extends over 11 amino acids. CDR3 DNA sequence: TGTGCCGGCTACTCTGGAAACACCATATATTTT. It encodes CAGYSGNTIYF.

CDR3 coding DNA: TGTGCCAGCAGCCAAGTGGCCGAAGGGAAGGGTTACACCTTC. It encodes CASSQVAEGKGYTF. The V gene is TRBV4-2, the J gene TRBJ1-2; unclear D gene. Trimming left V 1 base short and J 11 bases short, with 17 bases between. This CDR3 region has 14 residues. Per germline, CDR1 LGHNA and CDR2 YNFKEQ.

The CDR3 DNA reads as TGCGCCAGCAGCCAAGTCTCGGTCGGGGACGGGGCTTTCTTT. Protein: CASSQVSVGDGAFF. This rearrangement joins TRBV4-1 to TRBJ1-1; possibly TRBD1 for D (5 bases). Trimming removed 1 base from V and 11 bases from J, with 17 bases in between. This CDR3 is built from 14 residues. The germline CDR1 and CDR2 sequences are MGHRA and YSYEKL.

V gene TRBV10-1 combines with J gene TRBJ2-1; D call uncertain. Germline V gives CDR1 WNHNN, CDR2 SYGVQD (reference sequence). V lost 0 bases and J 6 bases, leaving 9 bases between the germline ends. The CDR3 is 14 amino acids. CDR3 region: CASSESNRINEQFF. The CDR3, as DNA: TGCGCCAGCAGTGAGTCAAATAGAATCAATGAGCAGTTCTTC.

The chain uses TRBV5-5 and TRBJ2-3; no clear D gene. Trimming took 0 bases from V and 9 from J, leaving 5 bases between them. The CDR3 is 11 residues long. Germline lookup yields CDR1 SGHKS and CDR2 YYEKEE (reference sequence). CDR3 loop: CASSLEWTQYF. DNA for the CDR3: TGTGCCAGCAGCTTGGAGTGGACGCAGTATTTT.

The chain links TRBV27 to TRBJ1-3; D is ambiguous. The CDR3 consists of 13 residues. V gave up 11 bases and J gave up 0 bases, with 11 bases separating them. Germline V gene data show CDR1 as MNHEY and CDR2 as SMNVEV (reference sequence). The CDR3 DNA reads TGTGCCCTACATCTCAGCTCTGGAAACACCATATATTTT. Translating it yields CALHLSSGNTIYF.

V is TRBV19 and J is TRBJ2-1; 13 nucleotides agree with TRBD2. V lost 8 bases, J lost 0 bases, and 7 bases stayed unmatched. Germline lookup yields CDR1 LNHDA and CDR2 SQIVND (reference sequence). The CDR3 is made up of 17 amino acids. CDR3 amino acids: CASGLAGASSSYNEQFF. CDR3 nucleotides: TGTGCCAGTGGACTAGCGGGGGCCTCGAGCTCCTACAATGAGCAGTTCTTC.

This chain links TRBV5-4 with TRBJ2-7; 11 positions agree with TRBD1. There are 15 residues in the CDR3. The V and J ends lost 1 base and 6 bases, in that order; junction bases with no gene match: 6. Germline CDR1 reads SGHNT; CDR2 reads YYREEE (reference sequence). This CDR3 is CASSLPGQGDGEQYF. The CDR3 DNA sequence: TGTGCCAGCAGCTTGCCGGGACAGGGGGATGGCGAGCAGTACTTC.

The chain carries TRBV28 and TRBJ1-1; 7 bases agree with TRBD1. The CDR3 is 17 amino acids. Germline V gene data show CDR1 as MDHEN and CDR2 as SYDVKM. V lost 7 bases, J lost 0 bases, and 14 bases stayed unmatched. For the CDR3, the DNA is TGTGCCAGCAAACCGGGACAGAGGACGGGCATGAACACTGAAGCTTTCTTT. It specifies CASKPGQRTGMNTEAFF.

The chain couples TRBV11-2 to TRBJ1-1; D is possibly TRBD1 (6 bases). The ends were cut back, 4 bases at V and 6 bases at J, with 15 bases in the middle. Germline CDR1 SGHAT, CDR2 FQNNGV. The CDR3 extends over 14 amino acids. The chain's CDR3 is CASSSRGAFSEAFF. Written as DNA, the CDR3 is TGTGCCAGCAGCTCTAGGGGGGCTTTCTCTGAAGCTTTCTTT.

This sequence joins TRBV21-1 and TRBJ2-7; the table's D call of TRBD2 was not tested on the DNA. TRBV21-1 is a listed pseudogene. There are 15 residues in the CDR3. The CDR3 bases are TGTGCCAGCCCACGGGGGAACCCTAACTCCTACGAGCAGTACTTC. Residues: CASPRGNPNSYEQYF.

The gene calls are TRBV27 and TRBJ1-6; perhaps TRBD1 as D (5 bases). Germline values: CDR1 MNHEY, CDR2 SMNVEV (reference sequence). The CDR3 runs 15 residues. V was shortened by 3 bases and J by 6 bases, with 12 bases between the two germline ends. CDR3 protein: CASSLSGSANSPLHF. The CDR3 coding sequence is TGTGCCAGCAGTTTGTCAGGGTCAGCTAATTCACCCCTCCACTTT.

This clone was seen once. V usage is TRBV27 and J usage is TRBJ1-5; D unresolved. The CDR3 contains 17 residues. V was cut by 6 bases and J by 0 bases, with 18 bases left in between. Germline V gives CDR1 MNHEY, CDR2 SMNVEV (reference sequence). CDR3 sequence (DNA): TGTGCCAGCAGCCGAAACGCGGACGGGGTTAGCAATCAGCCCCAGCATTTT. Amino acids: CASSRNADGVSNQPQHF.

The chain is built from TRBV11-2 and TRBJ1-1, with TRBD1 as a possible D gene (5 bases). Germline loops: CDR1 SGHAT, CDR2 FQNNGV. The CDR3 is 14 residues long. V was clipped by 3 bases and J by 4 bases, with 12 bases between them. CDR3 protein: CASSFGGTGTEAFF. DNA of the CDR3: TGTGCCAGCAGCTTCGGGGGTACGGGCACTGAAGCTTTCTTT.

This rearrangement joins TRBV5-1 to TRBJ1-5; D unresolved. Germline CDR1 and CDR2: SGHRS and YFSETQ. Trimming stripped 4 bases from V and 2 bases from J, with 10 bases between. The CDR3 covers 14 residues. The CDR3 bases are TGCGCCAGCAGCCGGGATGGGGGCAATCAGCCCCAGCATTTT. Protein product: CASSRDGGNQPQHF. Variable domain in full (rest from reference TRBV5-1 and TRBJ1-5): KAGVTQTPRYLIKTRGQQVTLSCSPISGHRSVSWYQQTPGQGLQFLFEYFSETQRNKGNFPGRFSGRQFSNSRSEMNVSTLELGDSALYLCASSRDGGNQPQHFGDGTRLSIL.

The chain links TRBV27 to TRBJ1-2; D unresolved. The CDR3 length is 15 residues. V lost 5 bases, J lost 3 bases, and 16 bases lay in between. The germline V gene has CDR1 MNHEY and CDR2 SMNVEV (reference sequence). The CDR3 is CASSPQRGRDYGYTF. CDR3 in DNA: TGTGCCAGCAGTCCGCAACGTGGCCGAGACTATGGCTACACCTTC.

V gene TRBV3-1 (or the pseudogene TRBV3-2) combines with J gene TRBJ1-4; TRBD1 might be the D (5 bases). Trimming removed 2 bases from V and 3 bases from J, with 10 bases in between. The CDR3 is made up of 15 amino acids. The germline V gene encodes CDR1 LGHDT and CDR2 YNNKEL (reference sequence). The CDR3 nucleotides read TGTGCCAGCAGCCAATCCGGGACCTCTAATGAAAAACTGTTTTTT. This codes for CASSQSGTSNEKLFF.

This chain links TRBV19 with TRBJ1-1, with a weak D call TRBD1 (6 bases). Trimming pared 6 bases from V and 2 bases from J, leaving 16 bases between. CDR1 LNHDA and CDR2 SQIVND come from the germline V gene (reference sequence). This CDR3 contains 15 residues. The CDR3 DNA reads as TGTGCCAGTAGCGACATCTGGACAGACAACACTGAAGCTTTCTTT. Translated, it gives CASSDIWTDNTEAFF.